What follows are 7 T cell receptor beta chains derived from one specimen sequenced in a study of blood T cell repertoires in COVID-19. Some clones are missing from TCRdb's copy, which holds only in-frame ones; the method was immunoSEQ multiplex PCR. The profile shows about 45,000 clones, over 70% of them singletons. Sequenced: peripheral blood. The receptors were sampled from a human donor in a cohort sampled during active COVID-19.

The genes are TRBV7-9 and TRBJ2-5, with 9 nucleotides matching TRBD2. Germline lookup yields CDR1 SEHNR and CDR2 FQNEAQ (reference sequence). J was trimmed by 2 bases and V by 3 bases; bases with no gene match: 7. CDR3 length equals 16 residues. Written as DNA, the CDR3 is TGTGCCAGCAGCTTTGGGCTAGCGGGACGTCAAGAGACCCAGTACTTC. This translates into CASSFGLAGRQETQYF.

This clone was seen once. The V gene is TRBV4-2, the J gene TRBJ2-1; 10 bases agree with TRBD2. Germline assignment: CDR1 LGHNA and CDR2 YNFKEQ. J was trimmed by 15 bases and V by 0 bases; bases with no gene match: 5. CDR3 length: 13 amino acids. The CDR3 reads CASSQDRTSGPFF. CDR3 coding DNA: TGTGCCAGCAGCCAAGACCGGACTAGCGGTCCGTTCTTC.

This clone turned up a few times. The gene calls are TRBV2 and TRBJ2-1, with TRBD2 matching over 13 bases. Looked up from germline, CDR1 is SNHLY and CDR2 is FYNNEI. Trimming removed 3 bases from V and 6 bases from J; junction bases left unmatched: 5. The CDR3 is 16 amino acids. CDR3 protein: CASSERTSGSFNEQFF. For the CDR3, the DNA is TGTGCCAGCAGTGAGAGGACTAGCGGGAGCTTCAATGAGCAGTTCTTC.

The V gene is TRBV6-5, the J gene TRBJ2-7; TRBD1 matches at 7 bases. CDR1 is MNHEY and CDR2 is SVGAGI in the germline V gene. The CDR3 is made up of 14 amino acids. The J segment lost 4 bases and the V segment lost 5 bases, leaving 8 bases of the junction unmatched. Here the CDR3 reads CASSRTPGGYEQYF. CDR3 coding DNA: TGTGCCAGCAGTCGAACGCCAGGGGGATACGAGCAGTACTTC.

This sequence joins TRBV5-6 and TRBJ2-7; 10 bases map to TRBD2. This CDR3 is built from 15 residues. V dropped 4 bases and J dropped 5; count of bases not matched to a gene: 9. Germline V gene data show CDR1 as SGHDT and CDR2 as YYEEEE. CDR3 DNA: TGTGCCAGCAGCCCCTGGCTAGCGGGAGCTGACGAGCAGTACTTC. Its protein product is CASSPWLAGADEQYF.

The DNA for the CDR3 is TGTGCCAGCAGCCGGCTAGCGGGAAACATTCAGTACTTC. Protein product: CASSRLAGNIQYF. The gene calls are TRBV3-1 (or the pseudogene TRBV3-2) and TRBJ2-4, with 8 nucleotides matching TRBD2. The germline V gene encodes CDR1 LGHDT and CDR2 YNNKEL (reference sequence). The CDR3 extends over 13 amino acids. J was trimmed by 6 bases and V by 4 bases; bases with no gene match: 2.

This clone was observed a few times. The J gene is TRBJ1-2, the V gene TRBV5-1, with D maybe TRBD1 (5 bases). This CDR3 is 16 amino acids long. CDR1 is SGHRS, CDR2 YFSETQ, per germline. V lost 1 base to trimming and J lost 5 bases, with 18 bases between them. CDR3 loop: CASSLTGRDIGYGYTF. The DNA of the CDR3 is TGCGCCAGCAGCTTGACGGGCAGGGATATTGGATATGGCTACACCTTC.